A single sample is the source of the 23 T cell receptor beta chains below, sequenced in a study of T-cell reconstitution after alpha-beta-depleted transplantation in children. This sample's TCRbeta library carried unique molecular identifier barcodes. TCRdb independently ran MiXCR on the PCR reads; one entry per CDR3 protein. The sample lists about 900,000 distinct CDR3 sequences; 25% to 35% were seen once. Sequencing was performed on PBMCs, mostly from graft donor cells, taken 360 days after TCRalphabeta/CD19-depleted stem cell transplant. These receptor sequences come from a boy in the first two years of life who had a stem cell transplant for SCID, so the T cells may come from the graft donor.

This clonotype was seen only a few times. V is TRBV7-3 and J is TRBJ1-2; 10 bases fit TRBD1. The V segment lost 1 base and the J segment 3 bases; nucleotides outside the gene matches: 2. The CDR3 has 15 residues. Germline V lookup: CDR1 SGHTA, CDR2 FQGTGA. CDR3 nucleotide sequence: TGTGCCAGCAGCTTAAGCGGGACAGGGGACTATGGCTACACCTTC. Amino acids: CASSLSGTGDYGYTF.

This clonotype was detected many times. The chain couples TRBV6-5 to TRBJ2-7; TRBD2 matches 7 bases. The V gene end was trimmed by 3 bases and the J gene end by 7 bases; junction bases not matched to a gene: 12. This CDR3 spans 15 amino acids. The germline CDR1 and CDR2 sequences are MNHEY and SVGAGI. The DNA for the CDR3 is TGTGCCAGCAGTTATGATTTTCGGCACGGGGGGGAGCAGTACTTC. Translation gives CASSYDFRHGGEQYF.

This clonotype was counted only a few times. The chain uses TRBV5-1 and TRBJ2-7; 9 bases agree with TRBD2. Germline V CDR1 and CDR2: SGHRS, YFSETQ. This CDR3 spans 19 amino acids. V was clipped by 4 bases and J by 3 bases; unmatched bases: 20. For the CDR3, the DNA is TGCGCCAGCAGCCGAATTGGGGGGCTAGCGGGGCCGGATATCTACGAGCAGTACTTC. Translating gives CASSRIGGLAGPDIYEQYF.

This clonotype was observed at least ten times. This chain joins TRBV5-1 and TRBJ2-1, with TRBD2 matching 10 bases. The trim removed 1 base at V and 12 bases at J, leaving 10 bases unmatched. CDR3 length: 15 amino acids. Per germline, CDR1 SGHRS and CDR2 YFSETQ. The CDR3 loop is CASSLKAGGPPGQFF. The CDR3, as DNA: TGCGCCAGCAGCTTGAAAGCGGGGGGGCCCCCTGGGCAGTTCTTC.

Ten or more counts support this clonotype. One junction end disagrees with the germline gene, perhaps due to a read error. V gene TRBV5-1 combines with J gene TRBJ2-1; D is unresolved. CDR1 and CDR2 (germline): SGHRS, YFSETQ. The CDR3 length is 16 residues. This CDR3 reads CASSLGAWVSYNEQFF. CDR3 bases: TGCGCCAGCAGTTTGGGCGCTTGGGTCTCCTACAATGAGCAGTTCTTC.

This clonotype has only a few counts. The chain has TRBV18 and TRBJ2-4; D may correspond to TRBD1 or TRBD2 (6 bases each). This CDR3 has 16 residues. Germline V lookup: CDR1 KGHSH, CDR2 LQKENI. Trimming shortened V by 4 bases and J by 2 bases, and 15 bases separated the two germline ends. The CDR3 DNA sequence: TGTGCCAGCTCACTATTAAAGGGGGGAACCAAAAACATTCAGTACTTC. This translates into CASSLLKGGTKNIQYF.

The chain joins TRBV2 to TRBJ2-1; D is possibly TRBD1 or TRBD2 (7 bases each). This CDR3 has 12 amino acids. Germline-derived CDR1 and CDR2 are SNHLY and FYNNEI. V gave up 8 bases and J gave up 10 bases, with 15 bases separating them. CDR3 nucleotides: TGTGCCAGCGGTTCCAGGGGGGGCGAGCAGTTCTTC. Translating it yields CASGSRGGEQFF.

This clonotype was seen a handful of times. The chain joins TRBV5-1 to TRBJ2-7; D is perhaps TRBD2 (6 bases). V shed 4 bases and J shed 3 bases, with 11 bases lying between them. This CDR3 contains 13 residues. Germline V lookup: CDR1 SGHRS, CDR2 YFSETQ. The CDR3 region has the DNA TGCGCCAGCAGCCCCGGACTACACTACGAGCAGTACTTC. Protein product: CASSPGLHYEQYF.

The chain couples TRBV12-3 or TRBV12-4 to TRBJ2-3; D call uncertain. V lost 6 bases, J lost 0 bases, and 13 bases lay in between. The CDR3 runs to 15 residues. CDR3 region: CASRVDPRSTDTQYF. CDR3 DNA: TGTGCCAGCAGGGTCGACCCCAGAAGCACAGATACGCAGTATTTT.

A few counts support this clonotype. This chain links TRBV28 with TRBJ2-1; tentative D call: TRBD1 (5 bases). Germline CDR1 reads MDHEN; CDR2 reads SYDVKM. V was cut by 10 bases and J by 9 bases, with 16 bases left in between. This CDR3 is 12 amino acids long. CDR3 in DNA: TGTGCCACCAGGGCCCCTATTAGTGAGCAGTTCTTC. It specifies CATRAPISEQFF.

V and J are TRBV7-9 and TRBJ1-2; D is undetermined. Trimming took off 1 base at V and 5 bases at J, with 20 bases between the two ends. Germline V lookup: CDR1 SEHNR, CDR2 FQNEAQ (reference sequence). This CDR3 has 17 residues. The CDR3 sequence is CASSLDWVAEPLYGYTF. In nucleotides, the CDR3 is TGTGCCAGCAGCTTAGATTGGGTCGCTGAACCACTTTATGGCTACACCTTC.

This clonotype was observed a handful of times. The V gene is TRBV28, the J gene TRBJ2-7; D possibly uses TRBD1 or TRBD2 (6 bases each). Trimming left V 6 bases short and J 2 bases short, with 17 bases between. The CDR3 runs 15 residues. From germline, CDR1 is MDHEN and CDR2 SYDVKM. The CDR3 loop reads CASRKGGTYTYEQYF. The CDR3 nucleotides are TGTGCCAGCAGGAAAGGAGGGACATACACCTACGAGCAGTACTTC.

The gene calls are TRBV12-3 or TRBV12-4 and TRBJ2-7; D is perhaps TRBD1 (6 bases). The length of the CDR3 is 12 residues. V was pared by 6 bases and J by 5 bases, with 11 bases between. This chain's CDR3 is CASSQQGHEQYF. The CDR3 nucleotides read TGTGCCAGCAGCCAACAGGGACACGAGCAGTACTTC.

This clonotype has a count of ten or more. This sequence joins TRBV12-3 or TRBV12-4 and TRBJ2-7; a weak D match, TRBD2 (5 bases). Trimming left V 3 bases short and J 2 bases short, with 8 bases between. This CDR3 has 13 residues. CDR3 region: CASSFGETYEQYF. The CDR3 DNA is TGTGCCAGCAGTTTTGGGGAGACCTACGAGCAGTACTTC.

This clonotype has a count of ten or more. The V call is TRBV7-9, the J call TRBJ2-5, with D possibly called TRBD1 or TRBD2 (5 bases each). CDR3 length equals 15 residues. The V gene's germline CDR1 is SEHNR and CDR2 FQNEAQ (reference sequence). With 3 bases removed from V and 0 bases from J, the gap between germline ends came to 11 bases. CDR3 loop: CASSLGGTHQETQYF. CDR3 nucleotides: TGTGCCAGCAGCTTGGGTGGGACCCACCAAGAGACCCAGTACTTC.

This clonotype has only a few counts. This sequence joins TRBV28 and TRBJ2-7; 10 positions match TRBD1. Trimming at V came to 4 bases and at J to 3 bases, leaving 9 bases not matched to a gene. The CDR3 contains 16 residues. Germline CDR1 and CDR2: MDHEN and SYDVKM. The CDR3 loop reads CASSSSGTGAHYEQYF. As DNA, the CDR3 is TGTGCCAGCAGTTCCTCCGGGACAGGGGCCCACTACGAGCAGTACTTC.

The V gene is TRBV7-8, the J gene TRBJ2-1; 11 positions match TRBD2. V was clipped by 1 base and J by 6 bases; unmatched bases: 5. Germline V gives CDR1 SGHVS, CDR2 FQNEAQ. The CDR3 is 16 amino acids. CDR3 protein: CASSLVLAGALNEQFF. The CDR3 DNA follows: TGTGCCAGCAGCTTAGTACTAGCGGGGGCCCTCAATGAGCAGTTCTTC.

The rearrangement uses TRBV5-1 and TRBJ1-4; tentative D call: TRBD1 (5 bases). The V end lost 1 base, the J end lost 8 bases, and 12 bases lay between the germline ends. Germline V lookup: CDR1 SGHRS, CDR2 YFSETQ. The CDR3 is made up of 14 amino acids. The chain's CDR3 is CASSLRGDEEKLFF. In DNA form, the CDR3 reads TGCGCCAGCAGCTTGAGGGGCGATGAGGAAAAACTGTTTTTT.

This rearrangement joins TRBV7-9 to TRBJ2-5; D unclear. Germline CDR1 and CDR2: SEHNR and FQNEAQ (reference sequence). V was pared by 5 bases and J by 3 bases, with 10 bases between. The CDR3 is 13 residues long. CDR3 DNA: TGTGCCAGCAGCCGTTATTGGAAAGAGACCCAGTACTTC. Protein: CASSRYWKETQYF.

This clonotype has ten or more counts. A junction boundary mismatches the germline segment, possibly from a read error. V is TRBV5-1 and J is TRBJ2-3, with 12 bases identical to TRBD2. Germline CDR1 reads SGHRS; CDR2 reads YFSETQ. The CDR3 contains 16 residues. The CDR3 DNA is TGTGCCAGCAGCCTAGGGACTAGCGGGAGCACAGATACGCAGTATTTT. Translated: CASSLGTSGSTDTQYF.

This chain uses TRBV5-1 with TRBJ2-7, with D possibly matching TRBD2 (5 bases). V lost 0 bases to trimming and J lost 3 bases, with 10 bases between them. The CDR3 covers 14 residues. Germline V gene lookup returns CDR1 SGHRS and CDR2 YFSETQ. CDR3 nucleotides: TGCGCCAGCAGCTTGGTTGGAGGAGTCTACGAGCAGTACTTC. Residues: CASSLVGGVYEQYF.

The chain couples TRBV20-1 to TRBJ1-1; TRBD1 matches at 7 bases. With V trimmed by 5 bases and J by 4 bases, 10 bases remained unmatched. CDR1 is DFQATT, CDR2 SNEGSKA, per germline (reference sequence). The CDR3 is made up of 14 amino acids. The CDR3 region has the DNA TGCAGTGCTGTTACAGGGGATCTTGGCACTGAAGCTTTCTTT. Protein sequence: CSAVTGDLGTEAFF.

The genes are TRBV4-1 and TRBJ2-1; TRBD2 is a possible D gene (7 bases). Germline V gene lookup returns CDR1 MGHRA and CDR2 YSYEKL. This CDR3 spans 17 amino acids. Trimming took 1 base from V and 1 from J, leaving 14 bases between them. CDR3 sequence (DNA): TGCGCCAGCAGCCAAGGGCTTCGGGGGGCTTCCTACAATGAGCAGTTCTTC. Protein: CASSQGLRGASYNEQFF.